The clone carrying this T cell receptor beta chain was seen a handful of times. What it recognizes is unknown. On the immunoSEQ platform, TCR beta CDR3s were sequenced at survey depth. Some clones are missing from TCRdb's copy, which holds only in-frame ones; the method was immunoSEQ multiplex PCR. The repertoire holds over 90,000 clones, with approximately 70% as singletons. This sample is part of a study of CD8 T cell repertoires and HIV-1 epitope variants. Across the study: Control wells had CMV/EBV/flu peptides, negative Ebola AY9, or no peptide.

Findings and limits, study-wide: Five or six clonotypes recognized Nef KF9, one HW9, none TAALDMSHF.

The germline CDR1 and CDR2 sequences are SGHTA and FQGNSA. Trimming removed 1 base from V and 2 bases from J, with 15 bases in between. The CDR3 has 16 amino acids. V and J are TRBV7-2 and TRBJ2-7; D ambiguous. The source material was uncultured baseline CD8+ T cells from peripheral blood mononuclear cells (PBMCs). This clonotype was obtained from a male donor with HIV. The CDR3 DNA reads TGTGCCAGCAGCTTAGGTCGTATTGGGTCAGCCTACGAGCAGTACTTC. This encodes CASSLGRIGSAYEQYF.